This T cell receptor beta chain derives from a study of blood T cell repertoires in COVID-19. Study-level information: Sources were T cells, B-cell-depleted T cells, or PBMCs; the material itself was cDNA or gDNA.

TCRdb's table, derived via immunoSEQ multiplex PCR, lists solely in-frame clones and lacks some. Of around 300,000 clones in the sample, about nine tenths were seen once. The V gene lost 5 bases and the J gene lost 0 bases, with 11 bases spanning the gap. The CDR3 loop spans 15 amino acids. Germline values: CDR1 SEHNR, CDR2 FQNEAQ (reference sequence). The V and J genes are TRBV7-9 and TRBJ1-5, with a weak D call TRBD1 (5 bases). The sequence came from a young woman who had recovered from COVID-19. The sample taken for sequencing was PBMCs or T cells enriched from blood (not recorded which). Here the CDR3 reads CASSLQGGSNQPQHF. The CDR3 DNA reads TGTGCCAGCAGCCTCCAGGGAGGTAGCAATCAGCCCCAGCATTTT.